A selection of T cell receptor beta chains follows, all from one sample in a study of cytomegalovirus exposure and HLA in healthy donors. The repertoire was sequenced with immunoSEQ multiplex PCR; TCRdb's copy has only in-frame clones and lacks some. Of over 100,000 clones in the sample, about 76% were seen once. Sequencing input: PBMCs. These receptors all stem from a woman aged 25 to 39 in good health and CMV-seronegative. The CDR3 runs from the conserved cysteine through the conserved F or W. Each record gives: V gene, D gene, J gene, clone size, CDR3 protein, CDR3 DNA. A D gene is named only where the DNA matches it firmly. Clone size is stated in some rows and not others, as once, few, many or a class when expanded.

>TRBV19|TRBD2|TRBJ2-1|.
CASSISRAGGPFNEQFF
TGTGCCAGTAGTATTAGTCGAGCGGGAGGGCCTTTCAATGAGCAGTTCTTC
>TRBV19|.|TRBJ1-1|.
CASKIRQENTEAFF
TGTGCCAGTAAGATTCGCCAGGAGAACACTGAAGCTTTCTTT
>TRBV30|TRBD1|TRBJ1-1|few
CASDRALNTEAFF
TGTGCCTCAGACAGGGCGCTGAACACTGAAGCTTTCTTT
>TRBV12-5|.|TRBJ2-3|.
CASGSTTDTQYF
TGTGCTAGTGGGTCAACAACAGATACGCAGTATTTT
>TRBV30|TRBD2|TRBJ2-7|.
CAWSPGTSEYEQYF
TGTGCCTGGAGCCCCGGGACTAGCGAGTACGAGCAGTACTTC
>TRBV10-3|TRBD2|TRBJ2-2|.
CAISLLAGHTGELFF
TGTGCCATCAGTCTACTAGCGGGACACACCGGGGAGCTGTTTTTT
>TRBV4-1|.|TRBJ1-2|.
CASSQDAGGNYGYTF
TGCGCCAGCAGCCAAGACGCCGGGGGAAACTATGGCTACACCTTC
>TRBV5-4|TRBD1|TRBJ1-6|.
CASRRQGLNSPLHF
TGTGCCAGCAGGAGACAGGGTCTAAATTCACCCCTCCACTTT
>TRBV10-3|TRBD2|TRBJ2-2|.
CAISATSGFTGELFF
TGTGCCATCAGTGCGACTAGCGGGTTTACCGGGGAGCTGTTTTTT
>TRBV27|.|TRBJ2-7|.
CASSLNSGHYEQYF
TGTGCCAGCAGTTTAAATAGCGGCCACTACGAGCAGTACTTC
>TRBV7-2|.|TRBJ1-2|.
CASSLGTAVDYTF
TGTGCCAGCAGCTTAGGGACTGCGGTTGACTACACCTTC
>TRBV15|.|TRBJ1-1|.
CATSRANQGTTEAFF
TGTGCCACCAGCAGAGCGAATCAGGGCACCACTGAAGCTTTCTTT
>TRBV7-2|.|TRBJ2-1|.
CASSLSGERFSEQFF
TGTGCCAGCAGCTTAAGCGGAGAAAGATTCAGTGAGCAGTTCTTC
>TRBV19|.|TRBJ2-2|.
CASYNPPNTGELFF
TGTGCCAGTTACAACCCCCCGAACACCGGGGAGCTGTTTTTT
>TRBV2|.|TRBJ2-7|.
CASNGVWASTYEQYF
TGTGCCAGCAATGGCGTTTGGGCATCTACCTACGAGCAGTACTTC
>TRBV28|TRBD1|TRBJ1-1|once
CASSLPGQGNTEAFF
TGTGCCAGCAGTTTACCGGGACAGGGGAACACTGAAGCTTTCTTT
>TRBV19|TRBD2|TRBJ2-1|.
CASRSASGSIYNEQFF
TGTGCCAGTAGGTCGGCTAGCGGGAGTATCTACAATGAGCAGTTCTTC
>TRBV4-1|TRBD2|TRBJ2-7|.
CASSQGLAGVSYEQYF
TGCGCCAGCAGCCAGGGACTAGCGGGAGTGTCCTACGAGCAGTACTTC
>TRBV5-1|.|TRBJ1-5|.
CASSLAPGNQPQHF
TGCGCCAGCAGCTTGGCCCCCGGCAATCAGCCCCAGCATTTT
>TRBV27|TRBD2|TRBJ2-7|once
CASKTLAGAIYEQYF
TGTGCCAGCAAAACCCTAGCGGGAGCGATTTACGAGCAGTACTTC
>TRBV19|TRBD1|TRBJ2-7|.
CASSKDRDYEQYF
TGTGCCAGCAGCAAAGACAGGGACTACGAGCAGTACTTC
>TRBV29-1|.|TRBJ2-3|.
CSVSGTPGTDTQYF
TGCAGCGTTAGCGGAACGCCCGGAACAGATACGCAGTATTTT
>TRBV28|.|TRBJ2-7|.
CASTGGLVTYEQYF
TGTGCCAGCACTGGAGGTCTGGTTACCTACGAGCAGTACTTC
>TRBV7-2|TRBD2|TRBJ2-7|.
CASSLDVGGTSAYEQYF
TGTGCCAGCAGCTTAGATGTAGGGGGGACTAGCGCCTACGAGCAGTACTTC
>TRBV5-5|.|TRBJ2-3|.
CASSLGANPSTDTQYF
TGTGCCAGCAGTTTAGGAGCGAACCCTAGCACAGATACGCAGTATTTT
>TRBV5-1|.|TRBJ2-1|.
CASSPGTSTNEQFF
TGCGCCAGCAGCCCGGGGACAAGTACTAATGAGCAGTTCTTC
>TRBV4-2|TRBD2|TRBJ2-2|.
CASSQEGTRLAGATGELFF
TGTGCCAGCAGCCAAGAAGGGACCCGACTAGCGGGAGCCACCGGGGAGCTGTTTTTT
>TRBV27|.|TRBJ2-6|.
CASRVRGGANVLTF
TGTGCCAGCCGGGTACGGGGTGGGGCCAACGTCCTGACTTTC
>TRBV11-3|TRBD2|TRBJ2-1|.
CASSLDTSGTYNEQFF
TGTGCCAGCAGCTTAGATACTAGCGGGACGTACAATGAGCAGTTCTTC
>TRBV30|TRBD2|TRBJ2-7|.
CAGWTSAYEQYF
TGTGCCGGGTGGACTAGCGCCTACGAGCAGTACTTC
>TRBV6-6|.|TRBJ2-5|.
CASSYSKSIQETQYF
TGTGCCAGCAGTTACTCGAAAAGCATCCAAGAGACCCAGTACTTC
>TRBV20-1|.|TRBJ2-5|.
CSATVGETQYF
TGCAGTGCTACCGTTGGCGAGACCCAGTACTTC
>TRBV7-2|.|TRBJ2-7|.
CASSLMEGAEFEQYF
TGTGCCAGCAGCTTAATGGAGGGGGCAGAATTCGAGCAGTACTTC
>TRBV4-2|TRBD2|TRBJ2-1|.
CASSQDLTSRNEQFF
TGTGCCAGCAGCCAAGATTTGACTAGCAGAAATGAGCAGTTCTTC
>TRBV7-9|.|TRBJ2-3|.
CASSSGTDLPTQYF
TGTGCCAGCAGCTCCGGGACTGACCTTCCTACGCAGTATTTT
>TRBV7-3|TRBD2|TRBJ2-2|.
CASSFAGEPTGELFF
TGTGCCAGCAGCTTTGCGGGAGAACCCACCGGGGAGCTGTTTTTT
>TRBV27|.|TRBJ1-4|.
CASSFQPPGKLFF
TGTGCCAGCAGTTTCCAACCCCCAGGAAAACTGTTTTTT
>TRBV7-9|.|TRBJ1-3|.
CASSLLGNTIYF
TGTGCCAGCAGCTTACTGGGAAACACCATATATTTT
>TRBV5-1|.|TRBJ2-5|.
CASRAADRDYQETQYF
TGCGCCAGCAGGGCTGCTGACCGGGACTACCAAGAGACCCAGTACTTC
>TRBV4-3|.|TRBJ2-1|.
CASSQDKRREAYNEQFF
TGCGCCAGCAGCCAAGATAAACGCCGTGAGGCCTACAATGAGCAGTTCTTC
>TRBV4-1|TRBD1|TRBJ2-3|.
CASSHLRRLGQGYTDTQYF
TGCGCCAGCAGCCACCTCCGGCGCCTTGGACAGGGGTACACAGATACGCAGTATTTT
>TRBV14|TRBD2|TRBJ2-5|.
CASREGGSLETQYF
TGTGCCAGCAGGGAGGGAGGGAGTTTAGAGACCCAGTACTTC
>TRBV10-3|.|TRBJ2-7|few
CAIRGQKPYEQYF
TGTGCCATCAGGGGACAAAAACCCTACGAGCAGTACTTC
>TRBV19|TRBD1|TRBJ1-2|.
CATNQAAGGTYGYTF
TGTGCCACCAACCAAGCCGCAGGGGGCACCTATGGCTACACCTTC
>TRBV4-3|.|TRBJ2-3|.
CASSQDRGDTQYF
TGCGCCAGCAGCCAAGATCGAGGGGATACGCAGTATTTT
>TRBV10-3|TRBD2|TRBJ2-1|.
CAISVGAGAGWGNEQFF
TGTGCCATCAGTGTTGGCGCGGGAGCTGGTTGGGGAAATGAGCAGTTCTTC
>TRBV7-9|TRBD2|TRBJ2-3|.
CSSSHPTTSGYTDTQYF
TGTTCCAGCAGCCATCCAACGACTAGCGGCTACACAGATACGCAGTATTTT
>TRBV28|.|TRBJ2-7|.
CASSPPEGSYEQYF
TGTGCCAGCAGTCCCCCGGAGGGCTCCTACGAGCAGTACTTC
>TRBV6-5|.|TRBJ2-4|.
CASSSDRAKNIQYF
TGTGCCAGCAGTTCAGACAGGGCCAAAAACATTCAGTACTTC
>TRBV7-9|.|TRBJ2-1|.
CASSPPGVGSYNEQFF
TGTGCCAGCAGCCCGCCGGGTGTCGGCTCCTACAATGAGCAGTTCTTC
>TRBV11-3|.|TRBJ2-7|.
CASEPGEGTYEQYF
TGTGCCAGCGAGCCGGGGGAAGGGACCTACGAGCAGTACTTC
>TRBV28|.|TRBJ1-5|.
CASRRGGENQPQHF
TGTGCCAGCAGGCGAGGGGGGGAAAATCAGCCCCAGCATTTT
>TRBV27|TRBD1|TRBJ2-1|.
CASSDPGQGYNEQFF
TGCGCCAGCAGTGACCCCGGACAGGGGTACAATGAGCAGTTCTTC
>TRBV11-2|TRBD2|TRBJ2-1|.
CASSRAPTGLSYNEQFF
TGTGCCAGCAGCCGCGCCCCTACGGGACTATCCTACAATGAGCAGTTCTTC
>TRBV4-3|.|TRBJ2-1|.
CASSQDRIQNNEQFF
TGCGCCAGCAGCCAAGATCGAATACAAAACAATGAGCAGTTCTTC
>TRBV30|.|TRBJ2-2|few
CAWDTNTGELFF
TGTGCCTGGGACACGAACACCGGGGAGCTGTTTTTT
>TRBV10-3|TRBD2|TRBJ2-3|.
CAIFSGRVSTDTQYF
TGTGCCATCTTCAGCGGGAGAGTAAGCACAGATACGCAGTATTTT
>TRBV4-1|TRBD1|TRBJ1-6|.
CASSEQGGSPLHF
TGCGCCAGCAGCGAACAGGGGGGGTCACCCCTCCACTTT